The entry below gives a single T cell receptor beta chain sequence along with its context. This clone was recorded once. Its antigen is not yet known. No base quality information exists; no much larger clone differs at one position. TCRbeta CDR3 regions were amplified from genomic DNA by means of the immunoSEQ Assay, a bias-controlled multiplex PCR. Concerning the study's data processing: Within the assay, amplification of reference gene primers was used to estimate how many nucleated cells each sample contained. Sequence reads were collapsed and filtered to measure the absolute abundance of every unique TCRbeta CDR3 rearrangement. For each sample, productive Simpson clonality was calculated by taking the square root of Simpson's diversity index across productive rearrangements. In TCRdb, the immuneACCESS table is reduced to in-frame sequences with V and J assigned. These tables do not hold every clone; where another copy was compared, an unresolved V gene accounts for under half, and the others remain unexplained. The DNA was the basis for D and trimming; V, J and clone size are from that table. This sample comprises some 300,000 clones, approximately 86% of them detected only once. The top ten clonotypes cover roughly 13% of the sample.

V sheds 2 bases and J sheds 0 bases, leaving 8 bases between their ends. Taken from cysteine to phenylalanine, the CDR3 has 14 residues. The entry retains the CDR3 DNA only, 42 bases that are in frame from base 1. The germline V gene (reference sequence) gives CDR1 as LGHDT and CDR2 as YNNKEL. The data stem from a study of blood T cell repertoires in COVID-19 (TCRdb year 2020). Describing the broader study: Collaborator samples came from the United States, Italy and Spain and covered acute and convalescent phases of COVID-19. The material from the prospective study consisted of cDNA or gDNA derived from T cells, B-cell-depleted T cells, or PBMCs. The sample metadata nearly always contained a de-identified subject ID, COVID-19 status, age in years and sex. A freely available public database, intended as a resource for researchers studying the immune response to SARS-CoV-2, is where the repertoires were released. The samples were drawn from the first 160 participants of the ongoing ImmuneRACE study and from under 1,500 subjects provided by 6 global collaborators. Where available, HLA class I and class II types were obtained from metadata supplied by the sample provider rather than from assay-based typing. Deeply sampled blood TCRbeta repertoires from subjects exposed to, actively infected with, or recovered from COVID-19 were included in the dataset.

What the authors observed across the whole study: Clinical and demographic metadata were provided uncurated, with the amount varying by source and participant.

One collaborating source in Seattle enrolled patients during active infection and followed them longitudinally through the course of disease. Whole blood was collected in K2EDTA tubes by collaborating institutions according to the institutions' own protocols. For TCRbeta analysis, collaborators shipped samples as frozen whole blood, isolated PBMCs, or DNA extracted from either of those sample types. The sample was peripheral blood. The source is a woman in her 70s with COVID-19, enrolled during active disease. The chain links TRBV3-1 (or the pseudogene TRBV3-2) with TRBJ2-7; tentative D gene TRBD2, with 5 bases matching. The DNA sequence reads TGTGCCAGCAGCCAATCGGGATCCTCCTACGAGCAGTACTTC. It translates as CASSQSGSSYEQYF.